The rows below give T cell receptor beta chains drawn from one sample of a study of T cells in Graves' hyperthyroidism and ophthalmopathy. TCRdb re-called the multiplex PCR reads with MiXCR, one entry per CDR3 protein. Of hundreds of thousands of distinct CDR3 sequences in the sample, around 13% were seen once. Source material: blood. These receptors all stem from a woman aged 25-40 years with Graves' hyperthyroidism that later progressed to Graves' ophthalmopathy. Both conserved end residues are part of each CDR3. Fields, in order: CDR3 length, V gene, clone size, J gene, D gene, CDR3 protein, CDR3 DNA. The D gene is left open where the match is weak. Clone sizes are given selectively: once, few, many, or a class where the clone is expanded.

>13|TRBV10-3|many|TRBJ1-6|-
CAISEQGSSPLHF
TGTGCCATCAGTGAACAGGGTAGTTCACCCCTCCACTTT
>14|TRBV18|few|TRBJ1-3|-
CASSPEISGNTIYF
TGTGCCAGCTCACCGGAGATCTCTGGAAACACCATATATTTT
>17|TRBV9|few|TRBJ2-1|TRBD2
CASSAASGLAGVDEQFF
TGTGCCAGCAGCGCGGCCTCGGGACTAGCGGGAGTCGATGAGCAGTTCTTC
>13|TRBV20-1|many|TRBJ1-1|-
CSARPQGSAEAFF
TGCAGTGCTAGACCTCAGGGTTCCGCTGAAGCTTTCTTT
>11|TRBV30|many|TRBJ1-2|-
CAWGDTYGYTF
TGTGCCTGGGGGGACACCTATGGCTACACCTTC
>16|TRBV5-1|many|TRBJ2-7|TRBD2
CASSLDGTSGRYEQYF
TGCGCCAGCAGCTTGGACGGGACTAGCGGGAGATACGAGCAGTACTTC
>14|TRBV20-1|many|TRBJ1-6|-
CSAALGAPGSPLHF
TGCAGTGCGGCGCTTGGGGCCCCCGGCTCACCCCTCCACTTT
>12|TRBV6-1|many|TRBJ2-7|-
CASSPGWDEQYF
TGTGCCAGCAGCCCAGGGTGGGACGAGCAGTACTTC
>15|TRBV19|few|TRBJ2-3|-
CASTAGTLRGDTQYF
TGTGCCAGTACCGCAGGGACTTTGAGGGGGGATACGCAGTATTTT
>15|TRBV11-2|many|TRBJ2-3|-
CASSTQGLTFDTQYF
TGTGCCAGCAGCACCCAGGGGTTAACGTTTGATACGCAGTATTTT
>16|TRBV20-1|few|TRBJ1-3|-
CSARDPTTRSGNTIYF
TGCAGTGCTAGAGATCCGACCACTCGCTCTGGAAACACCATATATTTT
>15|TRBV10-1|-|TRBJ2-1|-
CASSDRESVYNEQFF
TGCGCCAGCAGTGATAGGGAGTCCGTCTACAATGAGCAGTTCTTC
>14|TRBV19|few|TRBJ2-1|-
CASSIRLASNEQFF
TGTGCCAGTAGTATTCGGCTAGCGTCAAATGAGCAGTTCTTC
>13|TRBV27|many|TRBJ1-3|-
CASRHSSGNTIYF
TGTGCCAGCAGACACAGCTCTGGAAACACCATATATTTT
>12|TRBV18|many|TRBJ1-1|-
CASSPTGTEAFF
TGTGCCAGCTCACCAACCGGGACTGAAGCTTTCTTT
>21|TRBV11-3|-|TRBJ2-1|TRBD2
CASSLGTSGSVLLGSYNEQFF
TGTGCCAGCAGCCTAGGGACTAGCGGGAGTGTGTTGCTGGGTTCCTACAATGAGCAGTTCTTC
>14|TRBV29-1|few|TRBJ2-3|TRBD2
CSVGPGGSTDTQYF
TGCAGCGTAGGACCGGGGGGATCTACAGATACGCAGTATTTT
>13|TRBV11-2|many|TRBJ2-1|TRBD1
CASSSTGKNEQFF
TGTGCCAGCAGCTCGACAGGGAAGAATGAGCAGTTCTTC
>13|TRBV6-2/TRBV6-3|many|TRBJ2-6|-
CATTESGANVLTF
TGTGCCACCACAGAATCTGGGGCCAACGTCCTGACTTTC
>16|TRBV11-2|many|TRBJ2-7|TRBD2
CASSEYGLALSYEQYF
TGTGCCAGCAGCGAATATGGACTAGCGCTCTCCTACGAGCAGTACTTC
>16|TRBV6-1|-|TRBJ1-1|-
CAIKPLTGTLNTEAFF
TGTGCCATCAAACCCCTGACCGGGACACTGAACACTGAAGCTTTCTTT
>13|TRBV25-1|-|TRBJ1-2|TRBD1
CASRRQGADGYTF
TGTGCCAGCAGGAGACAGGGGGCAGATGGCTACACCTTC